Listed below are T cell receptor beta chains from one sample, sequenced in a study of cytomegalovirus exposure and HLA in healthy donors. Some clones are missing from TCRdb's copy, which holds only in-frame ones; the method was immunoSEQ multiplex PCR. The top ten hold 0.77% of the sample, which has about 170,000 clones, 65% to 85% seen once. Material: PBMCs. The receptor set was obtained from a woman in her late teens or twenties in good health and CMV-seronegative. Each CDR3 is given with its conserved first and last residue. Each record gives: clone size, J gene, V gene, D gene, CDR3 DNA, CDR3 protein. The D gene is left open where the match is weak. Some rows have no size entry. The others give once, few or many, or a class for an expanded clone.

clone_size: few; j_call: TRBJ2-1; v_call: TRBV5-3; d_call: TRBD2; cdr3_nt: TGTGCCAGAAGCTCAAGTTCGGGACTAGCGGGTCCTAAGAAATACAATGAGCAGTTCTTC; cdr3_aa: CARSSSSGLAGPKKYNEQFF
clone_size: few; j_call: TRBJ2-5; v_call: TRBV23-1; d_call: -; cdr3_nt: TGCGCGGTCCAATCCAGGGTAAGGGAGACCCAGTACTTC; cdr3_aa: CAVQSRVRETQYF
clone_size: few; j_call: TRBJ2-7; v_call: TRBV5-1; d_call: -; cdr3_nt: TGCGCCAGCAGTTGGACAGTCTCCTACGAGCAGTACTTC; cdr3_aa: CASSWTVSYEQYF
clone_size: -; j_call: TRBJ2-7; v_call: TRBV19; d_call: -; cdr3_nt: TGTGCCAGTAGTATACAAACGACTACGGGAGAAAGGTCCTACGAGCAGTACTTC; cdr3_aa: CASSIQTTTGERSYEQYF
clone_size: -; j_call: TRBJ2-3; v_call: TRBV9; d_call: -; cdr3_nt: TGTGCCAGCAGCGTTGACTCTCGCACAGATACGCAGTATTTT; cdr3_aa: CASSVDSRTDTQYF
clone_size: few; j_call: TRBJ2-3; v_call: TRBV7-9; d_call: TRBD2; cdr3_nt: TGTGCCAGCAGGGAGACTAGCCTGCTAGTCGATACGCAGTATTTT; cdr3_aa: CASRETSLLVDTQYF
clone_size: -; j_call: TRBJ1-5; v_call: TRBV2; d_call: -; cdr3_nt: TGTGCCAGCAGTGTCGGCGTCCGGGAGCCCCAGCATTTT; cdr3_aa: CASSVGVREPQHF
clone_size: -; j_call: TRBJ2-7; v_call: TRBV28; d_call: -; cdr3_nt: TGTGCCAGCAGAGAGGCTCAAACCTACGAGCAGTACTTC; cdr3_aa: CASREAQTYEQYF
clone_size: -; j_call: TRBJ2-3; v_call: TRBV27; d_call: TRBD2; cdr3_nt: TGTGCCAGCAGTTTACGCGGGAGCGGCTCAGATACGCAGTATTTT; cdr3_aa: CASSLRGSGSDTQYF
clone_size: -; j_call: TRBJ2-6; v_call: TRBV2; d_call: TRBD1; cdr3_nt: TGTGCCAGCAGAACAGGGGTGCGTGGGGCCAACGTCCTGACCTTC; cdr3_aa: CASRTGVRGANVLTF
clone_size: -; j_call: TRBJ2-1; v_call: TRBV5-4; d_call: TRBD2; cdr3_nt: TGTGCCAGCAGCACGGGACTAGCGGGAGGGGAGCAGTTCTTC; cdr3_aa: CASSTGLAGGEQFF
clone_size: -; j_call: TRBJ2-7; v_call: TRBV19; d_call: -; cdr3_nt: TGTGCCAGTAGTTCGGGCAGGGCTTACGAGCAGTACTTC; cdr3_aa: CASSSGRAYEQYF
clone_size: once; j_call: TRBJ1-1; v_call: TRBV30; d_call: -; cdr3_nt: TGTGCCTGGAGTGTGTCGGGGGGCACTGAAGCTTTCTTT; cdr3_aa: CAWSVSGGTEAFF
clone_size: -; j_call: TRBJ2-2; v_call: TRBV18; d_call: -; cdr3_nt: TGTGCCAGCTCACCAGGGCAGACCGTCACCGGGGAGCTGTTTTTT; cdr3_aa: CASSPGQTVTGELFF
clone_size: -; j_call: TRBJ2-2; v_call: TRBV7-7; d_call: -; cdr3_nt: TGTGCTAGCAGCTGGGGAGGAAACACCGGGGAGCTGTTTTTT; cdr3_aa: CASSWGGNTGELFF
clone_size: -; j_call: TRBJ2-1; v_call: TRBV15; d_call: -; cdr3_nt: TGTGCCACCAGGGAAGAGGGATACAATGAGCAGTTCTTC; cdr3_aa: CATREEGYNEQFF
clone_size: few; j_call: TRBJ2-1; v_call: TRBV9; d_call: -; cdr3_nt: TGTGCCAGCAGCCCCCAGCAAAGGGGTGTCAATGAGCAGTTCTTC; cdr3_aa: CASSPQQRGVNEQFF
clone_size: -; j_call: TRBJ2-7; v_call: TRBV30; d_call: TRBD1; cdr3_nt: TGTGCCTACCCCGGGACAGGGTCCTACGAGCAGTACTTC; cdr3_aa: CAYPGTGSYEQYF
clone_size: -; j_call: TRBJ2-1; v_call: TRBV11-1; d_call: -; cdr3_nt: TGTGCCAGCAGCCCTACTTCTAGCAGACCTTACAATGAGCAGTTCTTC; cdr3_aa: CASSPTSSRPYNEQFF
clone_size: -; j_call: TRBJ1-1; v_call: TRBV13; d_call: -; cdr3_nt: TGTGCCAGCAGCTTGCCGGGGGAAGGCACTGAAGCTTTCTTT; cdr3_aa: CASSLPGEGTEAFF
clone_size: -; j_call: TRBJ2-7; v_call: TRBV7-9; d_call: TRBD1; cdr3_nt: TGTTCCAGCAGCCCATTCGGCATTGGGACAGCCTCCTACGAGCAGTACTTC; cdr3_aa: CSSSPFGIGTASYEQYF
clone_size: -; j_call: TRBJ2-1; v_call: TRBV29-1; d_call: -; cdr3_nt: TGCAGCGTTGAGAGCACAGCCTACAATGAGCAGTTCTTC; cdr3_aa: CSVESTAYNEQFF
clone_size: -; j_call: TRBJ2-3; v_call: TRBV9; d_call: TRBD2; cdr3_nt: TGTGCCAGCAGCGTAGAGCTAGCGGAAAGCACAGATACGCAGTATTTT; cdr3_aa: CASSVELAESTDTQYF
clone_size: -; j_call: TRBJ2-7; v_call: TRBV14; d_call: -; cdr3_nt: TGTGCCAGCAGCCACCTCCCGGGAGCCCACGAGCAGTACTTC; cdr3_aa: CASSHLPGAHEQYF
clone_size: -; j_call: TRBJ1-1; v_call: TRBV18; d_call: TRBD1; cdr3_nt: TGTGCCAGCTCACCGTTGGTGGGACAGGGAGACACTGAAGCTTTCTTT; cdr3_aa: CASSPLVGQGDTEAFF
clone_size: -; j_call: TRBJ2-5; v_call: TRBV7-8; d_call: -; cdr3_nt: TGTGCCAGCAGCTTGGGGGGTGGGGCGGGAGAGACCCAGTACTTC; cdr3_aa: CASSLGGGAGETQYF
clone_size: -; j_call: TRBJ2-2; v_call: TRBV5-6; d_call: -; cdr3_nt: TGTGCCAGCAGCCTCCCGTTAGCTACCGGGGAGCTGTTTTTT; cdr3_aa: CASSLPLATGELFF
clone_size: -; j_call: TRBJ2-7; v_call: TRBV7-2; d_call: -; cdr3_nt: TGTGCCAGCAGCTTAGGAGCGGCCCGCTACGAGCAGTACTTC; cdr3_aa: CASSLGAARYEQYF
clone_size: -; j_call: TRBJ2-5; v_call: TRBV28; d_call: TRBD1; cdr3_nt: TGTGCCAGCAGTTCCGGGACAGGGTATGAGACCCAGTACTTC; cdr3_aa: CASSSGTGYETQYF
clone_size: -; j_call: TRBJ1-1; v_call: TRBV6-5; d_call: -; cdr3_nt: TGTGCCAGCAGCCGAGGACAGTTCGGAGCTAGCGAAGCTTTCTTT; cdr3_aa: CASSRGQFGASEAFF
clone_size: -; j_call: TRBJ2-7; v_call: TRBV4-2; d_call: -; cdr3_nt: TGTGCCAGCAGCCAAGATTACGAAAGAAGGGGTGGCGAGCAGTACTTC; cdr3_aa: CASSQDYERRGGEQYF
clone_size: -; j_call: TRBJ1-2; v_call: TRBV2; d_call: -; cdr3_nt: TGTGCCAGCATTCGCCAGGTAGCTAACTATGGCTACACCTTC; cdr3_aa: CASIRQVANYGYTF
clone_size: -; j_call: TRBJ1-4; v_call: TRBV29-1; d_call: -; cdr3_nt: TGCAGCGTTGATGGGCAGGATGAAAAACTGTTTTTT; cdr3_aa: CSVDGQDEKLFF
clone_size: -; j_call: TRBJ2-3; v_call: TRBV15; d_call: -; cdr3_nt: TGTGCCACCAGCAGAGGCAGGGGTACCGTAGATACGCAGTATTTT; cdr3_aa: CATSRGRGTVDTQYF
clone_size: -; j_call: TRBJ2-3; v_call: TRBV7-3; d_call: -; cdr3_nt: TGTGCCAGCAGCCTAGCCGGAGAGGAGACTGGAGATACGCAGTATTTT; cdr3_aa: CASSLAGEETGDTQYF
clone_size: -; j_call: TRBJ2-3; v_call: TRBV10-3; d_call: TRBD2; cdr3_nt: TGTGCCATCAGTGAGGGGACTAGCGGGGGGGCAGATACGCAGTATTTT; cdr3_aa: CAISEGTSGGADTQYF
clone_size: once; j_call: TRBJ1-1; v_call: TRBV2; d_call: -; cdr3_nt: TGTGCCAGCAGTGAAAGTCTGGCGCAGGGTGAAGCTTTCTTT; cdr3_aa: CASSESLAQGEAFF
clone_size: -; j_call: TRBJ2-7; v_call: TRBV7-7; d_call: TRBD2; cdr3_nt: TGTGCTAGCAGCTTGGGACTAGCGGGAGTAGACGAGCAGTACTTC; cdr3_aa: CASSLGLAGVDEQYF
clone_size: -; j_call: TRBJ1-4; v_call: TRBV6-5; d_call: -; cdr3_nt: TGTGCCAGCAGGACTTTGCGTACTTATGAAAAACTGTTTTTT; cdr3_aa: CASRTLRTYEKLFF
clone_size: -; j_call: TRBJ2-3; v_call: TRBV2; d_call: TRBD2; cdr3_nt: TGTGCCAGCAGACTAGCGGGATCCACAGATACGCAGTATTTT; cdr3_aa: CASRLAGSTDTQYF
clone_size: -; j_call: TRBJ1-5; v_call: TRBV18; d_call: TRBD1; cdr3_nt: TGTGCCAGCTCAGGGGACAGAACTCAGCCCCAGCATTTT; cdr3_aa: CASSGDRTQPQHF
clone_size: -; j_call: TRBJ2-4; v_call: TRBV25-1; d_call: -; cdr3_nt: TGTGCCAGCAGTGAGGGGGCCATAAGCATTCAGTACTTC; cdr3_aa: CASSEGAISIQYF
clone_size: -; j_call: TRBJ2-1; v_call: TRBV11-1; d_call: TRBD2; cdr3_nt: TGTGCCAGCAGCTTAGCGAGGGTAGCGGGAGACAATGAGCAGTTCTTC; cdr3_aa: CASSLARVAGDNEQFF
clone_size: -; j_call: TRBJ2-4; v_call: TRBV5-4; d_call: TRBD1; cdr3_nt: TGTGCCAGCAGCTTAGACAGGGGGCTGGAAAACATTCAGTACTTC; cdr3_aa: CASSLDRGLENIQYF
clone_size: once; j_call: TRBJ1-2; v_call: TRBV30; d_call: TRBD1; cdr3_nt: TGTGCCTGGAGTGACCCGACAGGGTATGGCTACACCTTC; cdr3_aa: CAWSDPTGYGYTF
clone_size: -; j_call: TRBJ2-6; v_call: TRBV4-2; d_call: -; cdr3_nt: TGTGCCAGCAGCCAAGAGGGGGGTTCTGGGGCCAACGTCCTGACTTTC; cdr3_aa: CASSQEGGSGANVLTF
clone_size: few; j_call: TRBJ2-5; v_call: TRBV5-4; d_call: -; cdr3_nt: TGTGCCAGCAGCTTGGCCAACGTGGGGCGAGAGACCCAGTACTTC; cdr3_aa: CASSLANVGRETQYF
clone_size: -; j_call: TRBJ1-6; v_call: TRBV5-4; d_call: TRBD1; cdr3_nt: TGTGCCAGCAGCTGGTGGGAGACAGGGTTAGGCGATTCACCCCTCCACTTT; cdr3_aa: CASSWWETGLGDSPLHF
clone_size: -; j_call: TRBJ1-1; v_call: TRBV6-5; d_call: -; cdr3_nt: TGTGCCAGCGGGAGGGGCACTGAAGCTTTCTTT; cdr3_aa: CASGRGTEAFF